These T cell receptor beta chains were read from a single sample in a study of OX40 agonist ivuxolimab in advanced cancers. TCRdb's copy holds only in-frame clones and misses some; the assay was immunoSEQ multiplex PCR. Of 45,000 or so clones listed, roughly 88% are singletons. The starting material was CD4+ or CD8+ T cells sorted from blood, obtained in a trial of the OX40 agonist ivuxolimab. The receptors derive from an adult with an advanced solid tumor such as melanoma, head and neck, liver or kidney cancer. The CDR3 runs from the conserved cysteine through the conserved F or W. D genes are given only for firm matches. The listing skips clone size in some rows; elsewhere it reads once, few, many or a size class.

TRBJ1-3,NA,NA,TRBV6-5,TGTGCCAGCAGTTACTCCGCCAGCTCTGGAAACACCATATATTTT,CASSYSASSGNTIYF
TRBJ2-7,TRBD1,NA,TRBV19,TGTGCCAGTAGTCCCCGGGACAGGGGGTCTCCCTACGAGCAGTACTTC,CASSPRDRGSPYEQYF
TRBJ2-4,NA,NA,TRBV15,TGTGCCACCAGCTATCAGGGGGGCAATCGGGCCAAAAACATTCAGTACTTC,CATSYQGGNRAKNIQYF
TRBJ1-5,TRBD1,NA,TRBV30,TGTGCCTGGAGTGGGGACAGGAACAATCAGCCCCAGCATTTT,CAWSGDRNNQPQHF
TRBJ2-4,TRBD2,NA,TRBV6-5,TGTGCCAGCAGTTACGGGGCGGGAGGCGGAAACATTCAGTACTTC,CASSYGAGGGNIQYF
TRBJ2-7,NA,NA,TRBV5-4,TGTGCCAGCAACCGAGACAGTACCTACGAGCAGTACTTC,CASNRDSTYEQYF
TRBJ2-1,NA,NA,TRBV5-6,TGTGCCAGCAGGCGACAGTTTAGCAATGAGCAGTTCTTC,CASRRQFSNEQFF
TRBJ1-4,NA,NA,TRBV5-6,TGTGCCAGCAGCTTGAAAGCCTTAGGGGGTGAAAAACTGTTTTTT,CASSLKALGGEKLFF
TRBJ2-3,NA,NA,TRBV11-2,TGTGCCAGCAGCTTAGGTAGCCTAGCGTACACAGATACGCAGTATTTT,CASSLGSLAYTDTQYF
TRBJ1-5,NA,NA,TRBV5-6,TGTGCCAGCAGCTTGGGAGGCTGGCAATACTTTAGCAATCAGCCCCAGCATTTT,CASSLGGWQYFSNQPQHF
TRBJ2-2,NA,NA,TRBV6-4,TGTGCCAGCAGAGGAGGGGCCACCGGGGAGCTGTTTTTT,CASRGGATGELFF
TRBJ2-3,TRBD2,NA,TRBV25-1,TGTGCCAGCAGTGCCGAACTAGCGGGAGTAGGAGATACGCAGTATTTT,CASSAELAGVGDTQYF
TRBJ1-2,NA,NA,TRBV5-2,TGCGCCAGCAGCCAAGATCTGGGCCCCGGAAGCTATGGCTACACCTTC,CASSQDLGPGSYGYTF
TRBJ2-2,TRBD2,NA,TRBV18,TGTGCCAGCTCACCTTCGAGGAGTAAGCGGGAGGCCGGGGAGCTGTTTTTT,CASSPSRSKREAGELFF
TRBJ2-7,TRBD1,NA,TRBV7-8,TGTGCCAGCAGCCCGACCGGGACAGGGATACACGAGCAGTACTTC,CASSPTGTGIHEQYF
TRBJ1-1,NA,NA,TRBV30,TGTGCCTGGTCAATGAACACTGAAGCTTTCTTT,CAWSMNTEAFF
TRBJ2-3,TRBD1,NA,TRBV29-1,TGCAGCGCTGCCGGGACAGTAATAAGTAATACGCAGTATTTT,CSAAGTVISNTQYF
TRBJ1-1,NA,NA,TRBV5-1,TGCGCCAGCAGCTTGGGGGCGGGTTCCATGAACACTGAAGCTTTCTTT,CASSLGAGSMNTEAFF
TRBJ1-4,NA,NA,TRBV5-1,TGCGCCAGCAGCTTGGGGGGTGAAAAACTGTTTTTT,CASSLGGEKLFF
TRBJ2-7,NA,NA,TRBV6-4,TGTGCCAGCAGTGAGACGGCCTTAACCTCCTACGAGCAGTACTTC,CASSETALTSYEQYF
TRBJ1-1,NA,few,TRBV7-9,TGTGCCAGCAGCTTGACAGGACCGACTATGAACACTGAAGCTTTCTTT,CASSLTGPTMNTEAFF
TRBJ2-1,TRBD2,once,TRBV7-7,TGTGCCAGCAGCCCAACTAGCGGGTCAGGGGGGGAGCAGTTCTTC,CASSPTSGSGGEQFF
TRBJ2-7,NA,NA,TRBV7-2,TGTGCCAGCAGCAAAAACCAGGGCATAGGAGGGCAGTTCGAGCAGTACTTC,CASSKNQGIGGQFEQYF
TRBJ2-3,NA,NA,TRBV5-4,TGTGCCAGCAGCTCATACACGGCGGGCACAGATACGCAGTATTTT,CASSSYTAGTDTQYF
TRBJ2-3,TRBD2,NA,TRBV2,TGTGCCAGCAGGAGACTAGCGGGAACCACAGATACGCAGTATTTT,CASRRLAGTTDTQYF
TRBJ2-7,NA,NA,TRBV5-6,TGTGCCAGCAGCCTCGGGCAGGGGAATTACGAGCAGTACTTC,CASSLGQGNYEQYF
TRBJ1-2,TRBD1,NA,TRBV7-9,TGTGCCAGCAGCACGGGACAGCCTTCTGGATATGGCTACACCTTC,CASSTGQPSGYGYTF
TRBJ1-6,NA,NA,TRBV21-1,TGTGCCAGCAGCACAAGGGGATCTAATTCACCCCTCCACTTT,CASSTRGSNSPLHF
TRBJ1-3,NA,NA,TRBV7-9,TGTGCCAGCAGACCTCCCGGGGCTGGAAACACCATATATTTT,CASRPPGAGNTIYF
TRBJ1-1,TRBD1,NA,TRBV7-9,TGTGCCAGCAGCTACGACAGGGCGAACACTGAAGCTTTCTTT,CASSYDRANTEAFF
TRBJ2-7,TRBD1,NA,TRBV6-6,TGTGCCAGCAGTGGACAGGTGGACTACGAGCAGTACTTC,CASSGQVDYEQYF
TRBJ2-7,TRBD2,once,TRBV6-5,TGTGCCAGCAGTCCTCGGACTAGCGGCTACGAGCAGTACTTC,CASSPRTSGYEQYF
TRBJ1-5,NA,NA,TRBV19,TGTGCCAGTAGTTGGGGGGGGGCTGGCAGTCAGCCCCAGCATTTT,CASSWGGAGSQPQHF
TRBJ1-6,NA,NA,TRBV6-5,TGTGCCAGCAGTTACTCGATAGAAGCCTATAATTCACCCCTCCACTTT,CASSYSIEAYNSPLHF
TRBJ1-1,NA,NA,TRBV19,TGTGCCAGTAGTCCCCCCGGGACCGGAGCTGTTGAAGCTTTCTTT,CASSPPGTGAVEAFF
TRBJ2-1,NA,NA,TRBV7-8,TGTGCCAGCAGCTTGAGCTCGAGCTCCTACAATGAGCAGTTCTTC,CASSLSSSSYNEQFF
TRBJ2-7,TRBD1,medium-sized,TRBV6-6,TGTGCCAGCAGTCCCCTGGGGACAGCCACTTCTGAGCAGTACTTC,CASSPLGTATSEQYF
TRBJ2-7,TRBD1,NA,TRBV7-9,TGTGCCAGCAGCTCCCGGACAGGATCCTACGAGCAGTACTTC,CASSSRTGSYEQYF
TRBJ2-7,NA,NA,TRBV6-1,TGTGCCAGCAGATCGCCAGTCTACGAGCAGTACTTC,CASRSPVYEQYF
TRBJ2-1,NA,NA,TRBV18,TGTGCCAGCTCACCTCGGGGCGATTGGACACACAATGAGCAGTTCTTC,CASSPRGDWTHNEQFF
TRBJ2-4,NA,NA,TRBV7-2,TGTGCCAGCAGCTTGCCCGGACTAGCCAAAAACATTCAGTACTTC,CASSLPGLAKNIQYF
TRBJ2-7,NA,NA,TRBV15,TGTGCCACCAGCCTGACAACATCCTCCTACGAGCAGTACTTC,CATSLTTSSYEQYF
TRBJ2-1,NA,NA,TRBV2,TGTGCCAGCCAGGAGGGAGAGGCTGATGAGCAGTTCTTC,CASQEGEADEQFF
TRBJ2-4,NA,NA,TRBV5-1,TGCGCCAGCAGCCTGGAGGGGTATGGGGACACCAAAAACATTCAGTACTTC,CASSLEGYGDTKNIQYF
TRBJ1-3,NA,NA,TRBV18,TGTGCCAGCTCACCAAGCCGAGGCGCTGGAAACACCATATATTTT,CASSPSRGAGNTIYF
TRBJ2-1,TRBD2,NA,TRBV18,TGTGCCAGCTCACCTTCAGCGGGGGGAAGCTCCTACAATGAGCAGTTCTTC,CASSPSAGGSSYNEQFF
TRBJ1-2,NA,NA,TRBV14,TGTGCCAGCAGCCCCGTAAAGGGAGGCTACACCTTC,CASSPVKGGYTF
TRBJ2-3,NA,NA,TRBV9,TGTGCCAGCAGCGTTGGCGTCACAGATACGCAGTATTTT,CASSVGVTDTQYF
TRBJ2-7,TRBD1,NA,TRBV6-5,TGTGCCAGCACTATGACAGGGTCCTACGAGCAGTACTTC,CASTMTGSYEQYF
TRBJ2-3,NA,NA,TRBV4-3,TGCGCCAGCAGCCGGAATTTCGCAGATACGCAGTATTTT,CASSRNFADTQYF
TRBJ2-1,NA,NA,TRBV4-3,TGCGCCAGCAGCCAAGACAGGAGCTCCTACAATGAGCAGTTCTTC,CASSQDRSSYNEQFF